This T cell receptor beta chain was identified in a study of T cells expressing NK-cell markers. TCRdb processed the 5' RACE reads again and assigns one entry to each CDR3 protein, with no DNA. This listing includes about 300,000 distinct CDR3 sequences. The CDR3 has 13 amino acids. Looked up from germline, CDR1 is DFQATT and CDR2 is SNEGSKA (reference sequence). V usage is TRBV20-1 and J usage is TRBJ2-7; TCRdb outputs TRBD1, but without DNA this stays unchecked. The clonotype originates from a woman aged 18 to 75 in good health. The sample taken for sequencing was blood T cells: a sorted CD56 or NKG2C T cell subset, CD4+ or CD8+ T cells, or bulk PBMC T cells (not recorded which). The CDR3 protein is CSAPRTGGYEQYF.